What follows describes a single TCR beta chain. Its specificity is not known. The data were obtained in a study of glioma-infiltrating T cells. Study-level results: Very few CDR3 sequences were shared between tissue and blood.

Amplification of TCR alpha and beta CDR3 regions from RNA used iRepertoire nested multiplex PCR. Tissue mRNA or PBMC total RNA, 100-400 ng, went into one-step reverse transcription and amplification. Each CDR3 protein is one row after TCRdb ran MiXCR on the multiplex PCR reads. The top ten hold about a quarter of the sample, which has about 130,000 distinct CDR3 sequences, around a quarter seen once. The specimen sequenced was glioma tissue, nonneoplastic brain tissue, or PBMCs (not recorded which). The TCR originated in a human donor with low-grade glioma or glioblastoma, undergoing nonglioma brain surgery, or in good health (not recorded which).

CDR3 region: CASSLAAGSGANVLTF. The CDR3 coding sequence is TGTGCCAGCAGCTTAGCCGCAGGGTCTGGGGCCAACGTCCTGACTTTC. This chain connects TRBV7-6 to TRBJ2-6; a possible D gene is TRBD1 (5 bases). Deletions cut 0 bases from V and 1 base from J, with 7 bases between. Germline CDR1 is SGHVS and CDR2 is FNYEAQ. The CDR3 runs 16 residues.